This T cell receptor (beta chain) is drawn from a study of radiotherapy plus CTLA-4 blockade in lung cancer. The overall study: Objective response was observed in more than 15% of patients, and disease control in 30% to 35%. Overall study findings and caveats: Researchers report tumor-derived TCR clones expanding in blood after radiotherapy plus ipilimumab. Among reported predictors of response, early blood T cell clone dynamics with interferon-beta performed best.

Method: immunoSEQ multiplex PCR; TCRdb's copy keeps in-frame clones and lacks some. The sample holds some 96,000 clones, almost 90% seen once. Chemo-refractory metastatic non-small-cell lung cancer patients received focal radiation with ipilimumab CTLA-4 blockade. The CDR3 spans 13 residues. CDR1 and CDR2 (germline): MNHEY, SVGAGI. Deletions cut 5 bases from V and 9 bases from J, with 16 bases between. Remarks on this clone: Its antigen is as yet unknown.

The chain combines TRBV6-5 with TRBJ1-1; D perhaps matches TRBD1 (5 bases). This TCR was sampled from a human donor with non-small cell lung cancer that progressed on radiotherapy plus ipilimumab. This sample comprised peripheral blood, obtained from a patient treated with radiotherapy plus ipilimumab. CDR3 nucleotides: TGTGCCAGCAGTGAAACACTCGGGACGAAAGCTTTCTTT. It is translated as CASSETLGTKAFF.